The 8 T cell receptor beta chains in this list originate from one sample, sequenced in a study of T cell responses to AZD1222 COVID-19 vaccine. Assay: immunoSEQ multiplex PCR; the TCRdb copy retains only in-frame clones and omits some. There are 95,000 to 110,000 clones in the sample; around 90% occur only once, and approximately 22% lies in the top ten. This specimen consisted of peripheral blood, obtained on day 0 of AZD1222 vaccination. The receptors originated from an adult in good health.

The chain couples TRBV7-8 to TRBJ1-1, with no clear D. V was cut by 3 bases and J by 3 bases, with 11 bases left in between. The CDR3 covers 14 residues. CDR1 and CDR2 (germline): SGHVS, FQNEAQ. The CDR3 coding sequence is TGTGCCAGCAGCTTCCGAAGTGTGGACACTGAAGCTTTCTTT. Its protein product is CASSFRSVDTEAFF.

The genes are TRBV7-2 and TRBJ2-3; 12 bases line up with TRBD2. The CDR3 covers 19 residues. Germline CDR1 reads SGHTA; CDR2 reads FQGNSA. V dropped 4 bases and J dropped 0; count of bases not matched to a gene: 11. The CDR3 DNA follows: TGTGCCAGCAGCTCCTTCCTAGCGGGGGGGCGCGTGAGCACAGATACGCAGTATTTT. Translated: CASSSFLAGGRVSTDTQYF.

The chain recombines TRBV5-1 with TRBJ1-1; 9 nucleotides match TRBD1. The CDR3 has 15 amino acids. CDR1 SGHRS and CDR2 YFSETQ come from the germline V gene. V was pared by 6 bases and J by 5 bases, with 11 bases of the junction left unmatched. CDR3 DNA sequence: TGCGCCAGCAACAGACAGGGGGATTCAAAAACTGAAGCTTTCTTT. It encodes CASNRQGDSKTEAFF.

The chain recombines TRBV7-9 with TRBJ2-5; no clear D. CDR3 length: 13 amino acids. Deletions cut 4 bases from V and 1 base from J, with 7 bases between. Germline CDR1 and CDR2: SEHNR and FQNEAQ (reference sequence). In DNA, the CDR3 is TGTGCCAGCAGCTACAGTACCCAAGAGACCCAGTACTTC. It is translated as CASSYSTQETQYF.

This rearrangement joins TRBV4-1 to TRBJ2-4; a weak D match, TRBD1 (5 bases). This CDR3 is built from 18 residues. CDR1 and CDR2 (germline): MGHRA, YSYEKL. Trimming took off 0 bases at V and 1 base at J, with 16 bases between the two ends. CDR3 sequence reads: CASSQERGGVAAKNIQYF. The DNA of the CDR3 is TGCGCCAGCAGCCAAGAAAGGGGTGGAGTTGCCGCCAAAAACATTCAGTACTTC.

The chain has TRBV7-2 and TRBJ1-2; tentative D call: TRBD1 (5 bases). Trimming removed 5 bases at V and 4 bases at J, with 11 bases between. The CDR3 extends over 13 amino acids. From germline, CDR1 is SGHTA and CDR2 FQGNSA. The CDR3 nucleotides read TGTGCCAGCAGCCAGACAGTGAGCTATGGCTACACCTTC. This sequence encodes CASSQTVSYGYTF.

The chain employs TRBV28 and TRBJ1-2; 7 nucleotides match TRBD1. The CDR3 has 14 residues. The trim removed 6 bases at V and 4 bases at J, leaving 8 bases unmatched. Per germline, CDR1 MDHEN and CDR2 SYDVKM. CDR3 nucleotide sequence: TGTGCCAGCAGCACCCCGGGACAGTCCTATGGCTACACCTTC. Translation gives CASSTPGQSYGYTF.

The chain is built from TRBV5-1 and TRBJ2-3; 10 nucleotides agree with TRBD2. Trimming took 0 bases from V and 2 from J; bases not matched to a gene: 6. Germline V gene data show CDR1 as SGHRS and CDR2 as YFSETQ. The CDR3 runs 17 residues. CDR3 in amino acids: CASSLALAGATTDTQYF. The CDR3 region has the DNA TGCGCCAGCAGCTTGGCCCTAGCGGGGGCTACCACAGATACGCAGTATTTT.